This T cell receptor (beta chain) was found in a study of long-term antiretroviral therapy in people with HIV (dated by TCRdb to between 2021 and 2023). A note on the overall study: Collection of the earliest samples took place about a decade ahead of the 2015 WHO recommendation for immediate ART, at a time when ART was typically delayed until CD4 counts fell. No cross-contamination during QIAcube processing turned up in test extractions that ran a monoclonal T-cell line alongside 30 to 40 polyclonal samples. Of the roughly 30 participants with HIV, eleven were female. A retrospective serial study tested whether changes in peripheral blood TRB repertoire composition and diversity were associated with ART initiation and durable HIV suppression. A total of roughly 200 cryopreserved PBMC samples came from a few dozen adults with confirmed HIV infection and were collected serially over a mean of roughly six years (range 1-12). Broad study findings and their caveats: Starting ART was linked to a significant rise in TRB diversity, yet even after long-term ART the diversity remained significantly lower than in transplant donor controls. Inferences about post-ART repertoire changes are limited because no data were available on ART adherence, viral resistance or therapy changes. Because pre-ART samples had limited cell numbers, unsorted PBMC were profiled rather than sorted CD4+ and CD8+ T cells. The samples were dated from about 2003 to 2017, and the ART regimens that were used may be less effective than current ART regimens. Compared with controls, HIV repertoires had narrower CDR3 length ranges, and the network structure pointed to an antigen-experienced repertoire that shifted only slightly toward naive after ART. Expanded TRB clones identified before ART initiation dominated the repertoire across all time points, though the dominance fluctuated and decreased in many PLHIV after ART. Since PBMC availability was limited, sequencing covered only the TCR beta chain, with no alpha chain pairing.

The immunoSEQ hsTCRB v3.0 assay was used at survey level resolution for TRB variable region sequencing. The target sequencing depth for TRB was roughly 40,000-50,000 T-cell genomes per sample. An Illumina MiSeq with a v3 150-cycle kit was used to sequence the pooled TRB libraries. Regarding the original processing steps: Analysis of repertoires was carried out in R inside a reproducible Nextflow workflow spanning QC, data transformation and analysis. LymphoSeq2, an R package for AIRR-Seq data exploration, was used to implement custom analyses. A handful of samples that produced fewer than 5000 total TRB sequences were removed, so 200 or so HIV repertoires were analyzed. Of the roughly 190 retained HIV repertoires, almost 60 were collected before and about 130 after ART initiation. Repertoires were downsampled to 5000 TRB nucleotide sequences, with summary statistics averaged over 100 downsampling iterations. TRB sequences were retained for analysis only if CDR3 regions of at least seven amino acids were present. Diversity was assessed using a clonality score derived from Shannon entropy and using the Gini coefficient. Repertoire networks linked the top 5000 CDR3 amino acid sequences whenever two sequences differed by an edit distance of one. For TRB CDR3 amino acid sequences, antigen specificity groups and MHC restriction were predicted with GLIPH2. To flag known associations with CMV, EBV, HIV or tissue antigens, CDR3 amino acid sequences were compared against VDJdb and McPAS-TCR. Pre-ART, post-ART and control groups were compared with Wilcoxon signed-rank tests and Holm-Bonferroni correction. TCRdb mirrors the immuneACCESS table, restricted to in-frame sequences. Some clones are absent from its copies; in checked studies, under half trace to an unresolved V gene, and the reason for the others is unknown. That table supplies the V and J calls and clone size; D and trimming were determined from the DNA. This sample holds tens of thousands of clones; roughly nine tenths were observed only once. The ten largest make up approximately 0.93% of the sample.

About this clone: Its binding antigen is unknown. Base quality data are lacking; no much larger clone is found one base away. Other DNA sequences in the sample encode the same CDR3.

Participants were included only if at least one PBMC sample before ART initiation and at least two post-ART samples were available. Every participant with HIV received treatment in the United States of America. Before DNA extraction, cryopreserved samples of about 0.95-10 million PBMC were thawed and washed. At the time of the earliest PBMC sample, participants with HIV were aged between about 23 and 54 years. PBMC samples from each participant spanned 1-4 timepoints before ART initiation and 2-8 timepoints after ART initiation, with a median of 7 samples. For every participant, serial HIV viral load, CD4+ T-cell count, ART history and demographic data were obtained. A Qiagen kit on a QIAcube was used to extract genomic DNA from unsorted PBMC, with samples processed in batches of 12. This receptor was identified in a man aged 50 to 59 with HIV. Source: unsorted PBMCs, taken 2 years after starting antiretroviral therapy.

The base sequence is TGTGCCAGCTCACCAACTTTCTCACCAAGCGGGGGGGCCCCAGATACGCAGTATTTT. This translates into CASSPTFSPSGGAPDTQYF. This chain is built from TRBV18 and TRBJ2-3, with 10 bases aligning to TRBD2. CDR1 KGHSH and CDR2 LQKENI were looked up in the germline V gene. The CDR3 spans 19 residues, from the cysteine through the phenylalanine. Solely the CDR3 DNA is kept, with 57 bases framed from the first base. V trim: 2 bases; J trim: 4 bases; unmatched bases: 15. When the CDR3 is completed using the reference TRBV18 and TRBJ2-3 genes on either side, the full variable domain is NAGVMQNPRHLVRRRGQEARLRCSPMKGHSHVYWYRQLPEEGLKFMVYLQKENIIDESGMPKERFSAEFPKEGPSILRIQQVVRGDSAAYFCASSPTFSPSGGAPDTQYFGPGTRLTVL.